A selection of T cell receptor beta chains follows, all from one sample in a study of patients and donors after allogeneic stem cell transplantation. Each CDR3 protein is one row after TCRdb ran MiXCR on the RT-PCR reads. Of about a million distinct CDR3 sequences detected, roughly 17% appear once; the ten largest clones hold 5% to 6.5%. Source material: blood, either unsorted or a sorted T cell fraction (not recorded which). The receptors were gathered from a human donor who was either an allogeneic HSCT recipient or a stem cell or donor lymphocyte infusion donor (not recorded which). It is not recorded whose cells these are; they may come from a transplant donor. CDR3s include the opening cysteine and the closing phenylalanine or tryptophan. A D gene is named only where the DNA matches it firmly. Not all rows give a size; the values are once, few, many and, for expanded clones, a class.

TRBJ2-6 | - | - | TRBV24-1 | CATSDSYRISGANVLTF | TGTGCCACCAGTGACTCGTATCGGATCTCTGGGGCCAACGTCCTGACTTTC
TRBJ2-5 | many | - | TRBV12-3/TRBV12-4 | CASQGGLETQYF | TGTGCCAGCCAGGGGGGCCTGGAGACCCAGTACTTC
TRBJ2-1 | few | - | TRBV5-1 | CASSSLGAYNEQFF | TGCGCCAGCAGCTCCCTAGGGGCGTACAATGAGCAGTTCTTC
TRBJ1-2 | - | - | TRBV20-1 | CSARSQGLNYGYTF | TGCAGTGCTAGAAGTCAAGGACTCAACTATGGCTACACCTTC
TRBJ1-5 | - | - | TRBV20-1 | CSARGGPGGNQPQHF | TGCAGTGCTAGGGGGGGCCCTGGGGGCAATCAGCCCCAGCATTTT
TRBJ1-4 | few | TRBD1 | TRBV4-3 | CASSPSGDRAEKLFF | TGCGCCAGCAGCCCAAGTGGGGACAGGGCTGAAAAACTGTTTTTT
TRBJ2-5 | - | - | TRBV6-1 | CASSVTGRQETQYF | TGTGCCAGCAGTGTCACGGGGAGGCAAGAGACCCAGTACTTC
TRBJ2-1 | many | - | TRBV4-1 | CASSLIHLYNEQFF | TGCGCCAGCAGCCTCATACACCTTTACAATGAGCAGTTCTTC
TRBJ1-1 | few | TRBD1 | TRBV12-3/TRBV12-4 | CASSLGTGGKNTEAFF | TGTGCCAGCAGTTTAGGGACAGGGGGCAAGAACACTGAAGCTTTCTTT
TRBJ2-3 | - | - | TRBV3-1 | CASSQGPLLDTQYF | TGTGCCAGCAGCCAAGGACCTTTGCTGGATACGCAGTATTTT
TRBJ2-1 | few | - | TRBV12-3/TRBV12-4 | CASSLNRWNEQFF | TGTGCCAGCAGTTTAAACCGTTGGAATGAGCAGTTCTTC
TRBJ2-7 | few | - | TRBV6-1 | CASRPLDSYEQYF | TGTGCCAGCAGGCCACTGGACTCCTACGAGCAGTACTTC
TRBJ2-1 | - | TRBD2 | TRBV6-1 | CASDVAGGPVNEQFF | TGTGCCAGCGATGTAGCGGGAGGGCCGGTCAATGAGCAGTTCTTC
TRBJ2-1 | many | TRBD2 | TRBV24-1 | CATSEALAGSNEQFF | TGTGCCACCAGTGAAGCACTAGCGGGGAGCAATGAGCAGTTCTTC
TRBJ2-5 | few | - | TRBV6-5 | CASRQKQETQYF | TGTGCCAGCAGACAGAAACAAGAGACCCAGTACTTC
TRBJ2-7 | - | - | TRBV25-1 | CASSENRVYEQYF | TGTGCCAGCAGTGAGAATCGGGTTTACGAGCAGTACTTC
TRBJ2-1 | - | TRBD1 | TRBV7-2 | CASSSDRGLYNEQFF | TGTGCCAGCAGCTCTGACAGGGGATTGTACAATGAGCAGTTCTTC
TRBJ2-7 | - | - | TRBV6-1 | CASLRVFGASFYEQYF | TGTGCCAGCCTGCGAGTTTTCGGTGCGTCTTTCTACGAGCAGTACTTC
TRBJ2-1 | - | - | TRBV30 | CAWSGRDNEQFF | TGTGCCTGGAGTGGAAGGGACAATGAGCAGTTCTTC
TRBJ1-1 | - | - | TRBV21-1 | CASSGQGAGYEAFF | TGTGCCAGCAGCGGACAGGGGGCGGGATATGAAGCTTTCTTT
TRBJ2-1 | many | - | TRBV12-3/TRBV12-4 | CASSFGGTEQFF | TGTGCCAGCAGTTTTGGCGGGACAGAGCAGTTCTTC
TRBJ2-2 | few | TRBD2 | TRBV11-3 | CASSGLAGGTGELFF | TGTGCCAGCAGCGGACTAGCGGGAGGGACCGGGGAGCTGTTTTTT
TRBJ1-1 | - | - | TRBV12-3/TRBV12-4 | CASSSGTTPNTEAFF | TGTGCCAGCAGCTCCGGGACAACACCGAACACTGAAGCTTTCTTT
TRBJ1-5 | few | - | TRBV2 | CASSDKSNQPQHF | TGTGCCAGCAGTGATAAGAGCAATCAGCCCCAGCATTTT
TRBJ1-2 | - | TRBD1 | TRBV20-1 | CSAGGSSGGGYTF | TGCAGTGCTGGCGGATCATCAGGGGGTGGCTACACCTTC
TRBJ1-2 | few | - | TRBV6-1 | CASRIRRTAGNGYTF | TGTGCCAGCAGGATAAGAAGGACAGCCGGAAATGGCTACACCTTC